This T cell receptor beta chain was documented in a study of cytomegalovirus exposure and HLA in healthy donors. The study, taken as a whole, reports: When analyzed later, a missense DCLRE1C variant was found to be linked to TCR beta V- and J-gene trimming.

Comments on this clone: The antigen is unknown.

The PCR used 60 Vbeta and 13 Jbeta primers. Profiled with immunoSEQ multiplex PCR; TCRdb holds only in-frame clones, not every one. In the table there are 130,000 to 150,000 clones, 79% of which are singletons. Germline CDR1 is SEHNR and CDR2 is FQNEAQ (reference sequence). The CDR3 totals 15 residues. V was shortened by 6 bases and J by 5 bases, with 18 bases between the two germline ends. The origin of this receptor is a woman aged 35 to 49 in good health and CMV-seropositive. The chain combines TRBV7-9 with TRBJ2-3; TRBD1 is a possible D gene (6 bases). Sequences were obtained from PBMCs. This chain's CDR3 is CASRLHRASGDTQYF. The CDR3 DNA reads TGTGCCAGCAGGCTTCACAGGGCCTCGGGAGATACGCAGTATTTT.